This TCR beta chain emerged from a study of a mutant IDH1 vaccine in newly diagnosed glioma. Points from the study as a whole: In roughly 93% of patients, immune responses induced by the vaccine occurred. Among top peripheral T cell clonotypes, changes seemed unrelated to pseudoprogression.

Germline V CDR1 and CDR2: MNHNS, SASEGT. This CDR3 spans 14 amino acids. Between the trimmed V and J ends, which lost 0 bases and 10 bases, there was a span of 10 bases. Time point specified: week 35, safety follow-up. What each vaccine dose contained was 300 ug of mutant IDH1 20-mer peptide, accompanied by topical imiquimod. Vaccination of patients was performed eight times, in weeks 1, 3, 5, 7, 11, 15, 19 and 23. The table came from immunoSEQ multiplex PCR; TCRdb's copy has only in-frame clones and leaves some out. This sample has 31,000 or so clones; around 80% occur once, and the top ten carry about 10%. This clone was picked up a small number of times. The antigen remains undetermined.

This chain links TRBV6-1 with TRBJ1-6; D ambiguous. The sample in question was PBMCs, obtained from a glioma patient whose treatment included an IDH1 peptide vaccine. This clonotype originated in a woman in her 40s with glioma. Here the CDR3 reads CASSEAAVWSPLHF. The CDR3 nucleotides are TGTGCCAGCAGTGAAGCAGCCGTTTGGTCACCCCTCCACTTT.